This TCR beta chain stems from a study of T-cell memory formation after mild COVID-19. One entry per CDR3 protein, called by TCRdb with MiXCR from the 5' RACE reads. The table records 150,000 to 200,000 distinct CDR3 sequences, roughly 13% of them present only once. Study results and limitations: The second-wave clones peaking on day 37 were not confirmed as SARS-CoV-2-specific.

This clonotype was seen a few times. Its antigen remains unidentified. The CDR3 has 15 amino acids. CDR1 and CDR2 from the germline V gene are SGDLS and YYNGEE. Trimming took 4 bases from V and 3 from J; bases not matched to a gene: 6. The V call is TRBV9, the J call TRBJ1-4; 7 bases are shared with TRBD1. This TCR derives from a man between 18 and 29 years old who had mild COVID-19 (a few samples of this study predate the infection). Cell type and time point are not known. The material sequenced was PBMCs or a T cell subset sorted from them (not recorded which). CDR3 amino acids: CASSRRQGSNEKLFF. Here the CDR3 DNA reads TGTGCCAGCAGCAGGCGACAGGGCTCTAATGAAAAACTGTTTTTT.